One sample yielded the 8 T cell receptor beta chains listed below, sequenced in a study of CD8+ T cells in alopecia areata. In each case, RNA was isolated and then reverse transcribed into cDNA as the sequencing template. Profiled with immunoSEQ multiplex PCR; TCRdb holds only in-frame clones, not every one. The sample consists of about 160,000 clones, roughly 60% of them appearing once. Regarding treatment: oral pan-JAK inhibitor, 5-10 mg twice daily. The sequenced sample was CD4+ T cells sorted from blood, obtained at week 24, from a patient treated with tofacitinib. The receptors were gathered from a human donor with alopecia areata.

In its sample, this clone was seen a few times. In DNA form, the CDR3 reads TGTGCCAGCAGTTACTATGTGAACACTGAAGCTTTCTTT. It codes for CASSYYVNTEAFF. This chain connects TRBV6-5 to TRBJ1-1, with no clear D. CDR3 length: 13 residues. Germline CDR1 and CDR2: MNHEY and SVGAGI. V shed 1 base and J shed 0 bases, with 3 bases lying between them.

A word on this clone: The germline gene is not matched at one end of the junction; a read error may be the cause. The chain combines TRBV5-5 with TRBJ1-4; D unclear. Germline V gene lookup returns CDR1 SGHKS and CDR2 YYEKEE (reference sequence). The CDR3 sequence is 13 residues long. In nucleotides, the CDR3 is TGTGCCAGCAGCCAAGCAGGAAATGAAAAACCGTTTTTT. This gives the protein CASSQAGNEKPFF.

V and J are TRBV2 and TRBJ2-2; 8 nucleotides agree with TRBD1. Germline trimming cut 8 bases from V and 4 bases from J; bases unmatched to any gene: 12. This CDR3 region has 16 residues. Germline V gene sequence: CDR1 SNHLY, CDR2 FYNNEI. The CDR3 here is CASETGASLSTGELFF. The CDR3 DNA is TGTGCCAGCGAGACAGGGGCTAGTTTGTCCACCGGGGAGCTGTTTTTT.

This chain connects TRBV30 to TRBJ2-7; the match to TRBD1 covers 9 bases. After removal of 5 bases from V and 4 bases from J, the junction contained 3 bases not matched to a gene. CDR1 is GTSNPN and CDR2 is SVGIG in the germline V gene (reference sequence). The CDR3 totals 12 residues. The CDR3 loop reads CAWSTGGYEQYF. In DNA, the CDR3 is TGTGCCTGGTCGACAGGGGGTTACGAGCAGTACTTC.

In this sample, this clone turned up once. CDR3 region: CASSLAQRRFF. As DNA, the CDR3 is TGTGCCAGCAGCCTCGCGCAACGCCGGTTCTTC. V is TRBV14 and J is TRBJ2-1; no clear D gene. Germline CDR1 is SGHDN and CDR2 is FVKESK. Deletions cut 4 bases from V and 15 bases from J, with 13 bases between. The CDR3 length is 11 residues.

This chain connects TRBV2 to TRBJ2-7; no clear D. V shed 4 bases and J shed 1 base, with 8 bases lying between them. CDR3 length: 13 amino acids. Per germline, CDR1 SNHLY and CDR2 FYNNEI. Here the CDR3 reads CASSVDRSYEQYF. The CDR3 nucleotides read TGTGCCAGCAGTGTAGACCGTTCCTACGAGCAGTACTTC.

This clone came up once. The chain carries TRBV4-2 and TRBJ1-2, with D perhaps TRBD1 (5 bases). Germline CDR1 is LGHNA and CDR2 is YNFKEQ. CDR3 length: 14 amino acids. The V end lost 1 base, the J end lost 2 bases, and 8 bases lay between the germline ends. The CDR3: CASSQVGQNYGYTF. The DNA of the CDR3 is TGTGCCAGCAGCCAAGTGGGGCAGAACTATGGCTACACCTTC.

This chain uses TRBV30 with TRBJ2-7, with D uncertain. The CDR3 is 13 amino acids. Germline V CDR1 and CDR2: GTSNPN, SVGIG (reference sequence). Trimming removed 0 bases at V and 2 bases at J, with 8 bases between. The CDR3 loop is CAWSVKGTYEQYF. The CDR3 DNA reads TGTGCCTGGAGTGTAAAGGGTACCTACGAGCAGTACTTC. Full variable domain (outside the CDR3, taken from reference TRBV30 and TRBJ2-7): SQTIHQWPATLVQPVGSPLSLECTVEGTSNPNLYWYRQAAGRGLQLLFYSVGIGQISSEVPQNLSASRPQDRQFILSSKKLLLSDSGFYLCAWSVKGTYEQYFGPGTRLTVT.